This TCR beta chain was documented in a study of shared clonotypes between healthy human individuals. Study at large: Used for every donor were three CD4 naive, three CD4 memory, two CD8 naive and one CD8 memory plate. Findings and caveats of the study: Blood was the only sampled material, and tissue repertoires likely differ. Across a few donors, naive CD4 shared 5% to 5.5%, naive CD8 more than 3%, memory CD4 more than 2%, memory CD8 roughly 0.37%.

Profiling relied on immunoSEQ multiplex PCR, and the TCRdb table lists in-frame clones only, not all of them. The data contain some 1,100,000 clones, 75% to 80% of them singletons. The germline CDR1 and CDR2 sequences are SGHTA and FQGTGA. The CDR3 is 13 residues long. V was pared by 1 base and J by 4 bases, with 4 bases between. A few counts support this clone. Its antigen is unidentified. The chain combines TRBV7-3 with TRBJ2-2; D unresolved. Sequencing input: memory CD4+ T cells from PBMCs. Documented subset: CD45RA-negative fraction. The TCR comes from a man younger than 35 in good health. Some clones in this sample may be carry-over from other donors' samples. The CDR3 DNA sequence: TGTGCCAGCAGCTTAAAACGCACCGGGGAGCTGTTTTTT. It codes for CASSLKRTGELFF.